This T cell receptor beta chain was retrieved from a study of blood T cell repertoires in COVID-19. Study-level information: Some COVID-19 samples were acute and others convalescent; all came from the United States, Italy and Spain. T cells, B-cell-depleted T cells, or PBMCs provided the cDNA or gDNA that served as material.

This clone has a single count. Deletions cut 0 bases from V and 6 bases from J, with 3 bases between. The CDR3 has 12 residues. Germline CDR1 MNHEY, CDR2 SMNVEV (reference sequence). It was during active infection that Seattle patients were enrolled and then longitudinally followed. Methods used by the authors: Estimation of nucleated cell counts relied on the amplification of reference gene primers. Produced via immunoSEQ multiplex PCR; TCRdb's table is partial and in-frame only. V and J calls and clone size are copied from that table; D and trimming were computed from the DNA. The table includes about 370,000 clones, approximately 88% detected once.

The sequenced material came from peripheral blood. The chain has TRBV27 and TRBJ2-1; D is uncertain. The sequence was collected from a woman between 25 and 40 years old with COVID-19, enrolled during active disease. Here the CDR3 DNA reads TGTGCCAGCAGTTTATCCCGCAATGAGCAGTTCTTC. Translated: CASSLSRNEQFF.